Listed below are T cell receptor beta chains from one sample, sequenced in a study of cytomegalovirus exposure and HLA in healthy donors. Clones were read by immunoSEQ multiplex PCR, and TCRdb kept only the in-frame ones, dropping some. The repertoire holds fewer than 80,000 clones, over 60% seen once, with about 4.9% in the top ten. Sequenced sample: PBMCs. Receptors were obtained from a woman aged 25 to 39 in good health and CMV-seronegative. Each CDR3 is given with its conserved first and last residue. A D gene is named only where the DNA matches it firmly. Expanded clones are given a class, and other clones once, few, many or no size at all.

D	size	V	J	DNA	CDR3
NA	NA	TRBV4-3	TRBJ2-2	TGCGCCAGCAGCCAGGGGGCGAAGTCCGGGGAGCTGTTTTTT	CASSQGAKSGELFF
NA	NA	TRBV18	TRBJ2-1	TGTGCCAGCTCACCACCCGGGGGGCTCCTCACCTACAATGAGCAGTTCTTC	CASSPPGGLLTYNEQFF
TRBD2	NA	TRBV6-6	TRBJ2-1	TGTGCCAGCAGTCGGACTAGCGGGAGGGCCGGTGAGCAGTTCTTC	CASSRTSGRAGEQFF
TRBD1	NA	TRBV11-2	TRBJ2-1	TGTGCCAGCACCCATTTTGGACAGGTCAATGAGCAGTTCTTC	CASTHFGQVNEQFF
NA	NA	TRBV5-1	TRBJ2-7	TGCGCCAGCAGCTTGGCTTCCCAGAACGAGCAGTACTTC	CASSLASQNEQYF
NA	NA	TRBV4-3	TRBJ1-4	TGCGCCAGCAGCCAAGATTCGAGGGGGGAAAAACTGTTTTTT	CASSQDSRGEKLFF
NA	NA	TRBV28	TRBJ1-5	TGTGCCAGCAGCAATCCAGGGGCCCGTCAGCCCCAGCATTTT	CASSNPGARQPQHF
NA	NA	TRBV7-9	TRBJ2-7	TGTGCCAGCAGCGCCCGGACGGGGGACGGGGACGAGCAGTACTTC	CASSARTGDGDEQYF
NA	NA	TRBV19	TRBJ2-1	TGTGCCAGTAGTATTGACCGGCTACAGGCCTACAATGAGCAGTTCTTC	CASSIDRLQAYNEQFF
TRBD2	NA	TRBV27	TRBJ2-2	TGTGCCAGCAGTTTTCTTCGGGGGAGGGACACCGGGGAGCTGTTTTTT	CASSFLRGRDTGELFF
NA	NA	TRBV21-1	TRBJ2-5	TGTGCCAGCAGCTACCGGGACAGGGCCACGGTGGGTCAAGAGACCCAGTACTTC	CASSYRDRATVGQETQYF
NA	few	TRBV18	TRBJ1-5	TGTGCCAGCTCACCATTAGATAGCAATCAGCCCCAGCATTTT	CASSPLDSNQPQHF
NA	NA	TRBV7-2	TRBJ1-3	TGTGCCAGCAGCTTAGCTTACTCTGGAAACACCATATATTTT	CASSLAYSGNTIYF
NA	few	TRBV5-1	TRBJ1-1	TGCGCCAGCAGCTTGGCCGCGACAGGCTTTGGGCGGGGGACTGAAGCTTTCTTT	CASSLAATGFGRGTEAFF